Below are 23 T cell receptor beta chains sequenced from a single sample in a study of spatial heterogeneity in lung cancer. This sample's time point: sample taken at primary tumor resection. In each case, whole RNA from tumor, nontumor lung or frozen PBMC was sequenced unsorted. TCRdb passed the 5' RACE reads through MiXCR, listing each CDR3 protein once. Counted here are some 83,000 distinct CDR3 sequences, 15% to 25% occurring once; the ten biggest clones make up 5% to 7.5%. The sample consisted of PBMCs, taken at surgery. All receptors derive from a male donor with early-stage non-small cell lung cancer.

This clonotype showed up just a few times. The chain joins TRBV5-1 to TRBJ2-3; 8 bases match TRBD2. The V gene end was trimmed by 4 bases and the J gene end by 1 base; junction bases not matched to a gene: 5. The CDR3 loop spans 15 amino acids. Germline assignment: CDR1 SGHRS and CDR2 YFSETQ. In DNA, the CDR3 is TGCGCCAGCAGCCCCCTGACTAGCGGCACAGATACGCAGTATTTT. Amino acid sequence: CASSPLTSGTDTQYF.

This clonotype was counted between two and nine times. The chain recombines TRBV7-9 with TRBJ2-5; tentatively, D is TRBD2 (5 bases). The CDR3 spans 14 residues. Trimming took 4 bases from V and 1 from J, leaving 10 bases between them. Germline assignment: CDR1 SEHNR and CDR2 FQNEAQ (reference sequence). The CDR3 bases are TGTGCCAGCAGCTATAGAGGGCCCCAAGAGACCCAGTACTTC. It specifies CASSYRGPQETQYF.

This clonotype was recorded a few times. The chain recombines TRBV27 with TRBJ2-7; TRBD2 aligns across 7 bases. The trim removed 11 bases at V and 2 bases at J, leaving 9 bases unmatched. The CDR3 loop spans 13 amino acids. The germline V gene has CDR1 MNHEY and CDR2 SMNVEV (reference sequence). DNA for the CDR3: TGTGCCTCAGGCAGGGCGGGAGCCTACGAGCAGTACTTC. This gives the protein CASGRAGAYEQYF.

This rearrangement joins TRBV11-1 to TRBJ2-7; 8 nucleotides agree with TRBD1. Germline CDR1 and CDR2: SGHAT and FQDESV (reference sequence). V shed 3 bases and J 2 bases; nucleotides not matched to a gene: 6. The CDR3 has 15 residues. CDR3 bases: TGTGCCAGCAGCTTTCCCGGGACAGGAACCTACGAGCAGTACTTC. It is translated as CASSFPGTGTYEQYF.

This clonotype was seen a few times. The gene calls are TRBV7-3 and TRBJ2-2; weak D call: TRBD2 (6 bases). CDR3 length equals 15 residues. Per the germline V gene, CDR1 is SGHTA and CDR2 is FQGTGA. V was clipped by 1 base and J by 3 bases, with 9 bases between them. CDR3 amino acids: CASSLSSGYTGELFF. CDR3 in DNA: TGTGCCAGCAGCTTAAGTAGCGGTTACACCGGGGAGCTGTTTTTT.

V is TRBV19 and J is TRBJ2-1; either TRBD1 or TRBD2 may fit D (5 bases each). The CDR3 length is 14 residues. Deletions cut 5 bases from V and 5 bases from J, with 13 bases between. Germline assignment: CDR1 LNHDA and CDR2 SQIVND (reference sequence). CDR3 nucleotide sequence: TGTGCCAGTAGTCCCGGGACGCAGAACAATGAGCAGTTCTTC. It translates to CASSPGTQNNEQFF.

This clonotype has just a few counts. The chain uses TRBV29-1 and TRBJ2-7; a weak D match, TRBD1 (6 bases). This CDR3 has 13 residues. V lost 6 bases to trimming and J lost 1 base, with 13 bases between them. Germline CDR1 reads SQVTM; CDR2 reads ANQGSEA. As DNA, the CDR3 is TGCAGCGTCGCCAGGGACAAATCCTACGAGCAGTACTTC. The encoded protein is CSVARDKSYEQYF.

The chain combines TRBV7-2 with TRBJ2-3; D is unclear. Trimming cost V 2 bases and J 4 bases, with 10 bases left between them. CDR3 length equals 14 residues. Per the germline V gene, CDR1 is SGHTA and CDR2 is FQGNSA. CDR3 nucleotides: TGTGCCAGCAGCTTAAGTTCTTACTCAGATACGCAGTATTTT. It codes for CASSLSSYSDTQYF.

This clonotype showed up just once. Mismatch with germline at one junction end may stem from a read error. The chain is built from TRBV5-1 and TRBJ2-1; 10 bases map to TRBD2. This CDR3 has 18 residues. Germline V gene sequence: CDR1 SGHRS, CDR2 YFSETQ. In DNA form, the CDR3 reads TGCGCCAGCGGCTTGGCTACTAGCGGGATAACCGTCTCCAGTGAGCAGTTCTTC. This gives the protein CASGLATSGITVSSEQFF.

This clonotype showed up many times. This chain connects TRBV10-3 to TRBJ2-7, with no clear D. V dropped 7 bases and J dropped 4 bases, with 14 bases sitting between them. Germline CDR1 and CDR2: ENHRY and SYGVKD. CDR3 size: 13 residues. The CDR3 DNA is TGTGCCATCACCCCGGGCCCGGAATACGAGCAGTACTTC. Protein product: CAITPGPEYEQYF.

The chain couples TRBV11-2 to TRBJ2-5; D unclear. Germline CDR1 and CDR2: SGHAT and FQNNGV. The CDR3 has 14 residues. Trimming stripped 5 bases from V and 1 base from J, with 11 bases between. The CDR3 nucleotides are TGTGCCAGCAGCCGCCCAGGCAGCCAAGAGACCCAGTACTTC. Protein product: CASSRPGSQETQYF.

This clonotype was observed a few times. J is TRBJ2-2 and V is TRBV7-6, with unresolved D. Per the germline V gene, CDR1 is SGHVS and CDR2 is FNYEAQ. The CDR3 runs 14 residues. Trimming pared 5 bases from V and 1 base from J, leaving 8 bases between. CDR3 loop: CASSAYKNTGELFF. Written as DNA, the CDR3 is TGTGCCAGCAGCGCCTACAAGAACACCGGGGAGCTGTTTTTT. Looking up the rest from reference TRBV7-6 and TRBJ2-2 gives the full variable domain: GAGVSQSPRYKVTKRGQDVALRCDPISGHVSLYWYRQALGQGPEFLTYFNYEAQQDKSGLPNDRFSAERPEGSISTLTIQRTEQRDSAMYRCASSAYKNTGELFFGEGSRLTVL.

The gene calls are TRBV6-5 and TRBJ2-1; TRBD2 matches 8 bases. CDR3 length: 16 amino acids. The trim removed 0 bases at V and 2 bases at J, leaving 3 bases unmatched. CDR1 is MNHEY, CDR2 SVGAGI, per germline. The CDR3 sequence: CASSYSSGRPYNEQFF. CDR3 nucleotides: TGTGCCAGCAGTTACTCGAGCGGGAGACCCTACAATGAGCAGTTCTTC.

This clonotype has at least ten counts. J is TRBJ2-7 and V is TRBV6-5; 7 bases match TRBD1. Unmatched junction bases numbered 1, after V lost 5 bases and J lost 3 bases. The CDR3 sequence is 12 residues long. The germline gives CDR1 MNHEY, CDR2 SVGAGI. The CDR3 sequence: CASSPGGYEQYF. In nucleotides, the CDR3 is TGTGCCAGCAGTCCAGGGGGCTACGAGCAGTACTTC.

This clonotype was counted between two and nine times. This chain uses TRBV20-1 with TRBJ2-5; TRBD2 might be the D (5 bases). V lost 5 bases, J lost 5 bases, and 12 bases lay in between. The CDR3 contains 12 residues. Per germline, CDR1 DFQATT and CDR2 SNEGSKA (reference sequence). CDR3 DNA sequence: TGCAGTGCTGGCGGGCCTGGGGAGACCCAGTACTTC. Its protein product is CSAGGPGETQYF.

This clonotype showed up many times. The chain uses TRBV4-3 and TRBJ2-1; 8 nucleotides match TRBD2. This CDR3 has 13 residues. CDR1 and CDR2 (germline): LGHNA, YSLEER. V lost 1 base and J lost 14; bases outside the gene matches: 7. CDR3 bases: TGCGCCAGCAGCCAAGGACGGACTAGCCCAAAGTTCTTC. Amino acids: CASSQGRTSPKFF.

This clonotype was counted at least ten times. The genes are TRBV4-3 and TRBJ2-1; TRBD1 might be the D (6 bases). The V end lost 5 bases, the J end lost 7 bases, and 15 bases lay between the germline ends. Germline CDR1 reads LGHNA; CDR2 reads YSLEER. The CDR3 is made up of 14 amino acids. The CDR3 DNA is TGCGCCAGCAGCGTCCAATCTCAGGGGAATGAGCAGTTCTTC. Protein sequence: CASSVQSQGNEQFF.

This clonotype was picked up many times. The rearrangement uses TRBV5-1 and TRBJ2-3, with TRBD2 matching over 9 bases. Germline V gives CDR1 SGHRS, CDR2 YFSETQ. With V trimmed by 0 bases and J by 2 bases, 4 bases remained unmatched. This CDR3 contains 16 residues. The CDR3 sequence: CASSLVKRGDTDTQYF. The CDR3 DNA reads TGCGCCAGCAGCTTGGTAAAGCGGGGGGACACAGATACGCAGTATTTT.

This clonotype was recorded a few times. V gene TRBV6-6 combines with J gene TRBJ1-2; tentative D call: TRBD1 (5 bases). CDR3 size: 13 residues. With 5 bases removed from V and 4 bases from J, the gap between germline ends came to 11 bases. The germline V gene encodes CDR1 MNHNY and CDR2 SVGAGI (reference sequence). The chain's CDR3 is CASSRGGFYGYTF. CDR3 DNA: TGTGCCAGCAGTCGCGGGGGGTTCTATGGCTACACCTTC.

V and J are TRBV9 and TRBJ2-7, with TRBD2 as a possible D gene (6 bases). Trimming shortened V by 4 bases and J by 2 bases, and 13 bases separated the two germline ends. This CDR3 region has 14 residues. CDR1 and CDR2 from the germline V gene are SGDLS and YYNGEE. CDR3 amino acids: CASSLGTEPYEQYF. CDR3 DNA: TGTGCCAGCAGCCTGGGGACTGAGCCCTACGAGCAGTACTTC.

This clonotype has a count of ten or more. The J gene is TRBJ1-5, the V gene TRBV19, with no clear D. The CDR3 totals 14 residues. The V end lost 9 bases, the J end lost 5 bases, and 17 bases lay between the germline ends. Germline CDR1 and CDR2: LNHDA and SQIVND (reference sequence). CDR3 in amino acids: CASQAHAPDQPQHF. DNA of the CDR3: TGTGCCAGCCAGGCGCACGCCCCTGATCAGCCCCAGCATTTT.

A remark on this clonotype: Compared with germline, one end of the junction differs, possibly owing to a read error. V gene TRBV7-7 combines with J gene TRBJ2-1, with D tentatively TRBD2 (5 bases). This CDR3 contains 16 residues. CDR1 SSHAT and CDR2 FNYEAQ come from the germline V gene (reference sequence). The CDR3: CASSFRRASSYNEQFF. CDR3 DNA: TGTGCTAGCAGCTTCAGGCGGGCCAGCTCCTACAATGAGCAGTTCTTC.

This clonotype occurred a few times. V and J are TRBV10-3 and TRBJ2-1, with a weak D call TRBD1 (6 bases). CDR3 length equals 15 residues. Germline values: CDR1 ENHRY, CDR2 SYGVKD. The ends were cut back, 3 bases at V and 6 bases at J, with 15 bases in the middle. The CDR3, as DNA: TGTGCCATCAGTGATGGACAGCTAGTGGGCAATGAGCAGTTCTTC. Translated: CAISDGQLVGNEQFF.